This T cell receptor beta chain was sequenced during a study of T cells in Graves' hyperthyroidism and ophthalmopathy. With regard to this clonotype: Its target is not known.

From RNA transcripts, TCR beta CDR3 regions were amplified. The TCR CDR3 first-round RT-PCR relied on the HTBI primer set. One entry per CDR3 protein, called by TCRdb with MiXCR from the multiplex PCR reads. Of roughly 100,000 distinct CDR3 sequences in the sample, roughly 40% are singletons; the top ten hold 10%. Study-level results: Blood also held most thyroid clonotypes expanded beyond 0.001.

Trimming took 1 base from V and 9 from J, leaving 10 bases between them. This CDR3 has 13 residues. Germline lookup yields CDR1 SGHAT and CDR2 FQNNGV. The sequencing input was peripheral blood or thyroid tissue (not recorded which). This receptor was taken from a woman between 25 and 40 years old with Graves' hyperthyroidism. The chain has TRBV11-2 and TRBJ2-1; D ambiguous. The CDR3 bases are TGTGCCAGCAGCTTAGTCCGAGGCGGTGAGCAGTTCTTC. As protein: CASSLVRGGEQFF. Variable domain in full (rest from reference TRBV11-2 and TRBJ2-1): EAGVAQSPRYKIIEKRQSVAFWCNPISGHATLYWYQQILGQGPKLLIQFQNNGVVDDSQLPKDRFSAERLKGVDSTLKIQPAKLEDSAVYLCASSLVRGGEQFFGPGTRLTVL.